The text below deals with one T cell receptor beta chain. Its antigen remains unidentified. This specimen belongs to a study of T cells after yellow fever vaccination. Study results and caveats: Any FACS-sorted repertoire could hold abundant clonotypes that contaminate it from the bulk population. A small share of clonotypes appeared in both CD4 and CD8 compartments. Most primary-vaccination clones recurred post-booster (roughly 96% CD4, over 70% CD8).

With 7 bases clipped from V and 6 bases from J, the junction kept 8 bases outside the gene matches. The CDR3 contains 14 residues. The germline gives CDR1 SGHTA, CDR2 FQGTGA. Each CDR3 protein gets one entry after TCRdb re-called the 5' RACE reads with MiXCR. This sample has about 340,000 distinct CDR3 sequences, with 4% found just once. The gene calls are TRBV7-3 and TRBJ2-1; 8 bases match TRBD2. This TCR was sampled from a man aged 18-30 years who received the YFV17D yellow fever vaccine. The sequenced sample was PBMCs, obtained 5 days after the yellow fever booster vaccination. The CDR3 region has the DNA TGTGCCAGCACGATCTCGGGGGGGCCCAATGAGCAGTTCTTC. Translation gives CASTISGGPNEQFF.